A selection of T cell receptor beta chains follows, all from one sample in a study of cytomegalovirus exposure and HLA in healthy donors. Method: immunoSEQ multiplex PCR; TCRdb's copy keeps in-frame clones and lacks some. The table lists a few hundred thousand clones, about 80% of them singletons. The sequencing input was PBMCs. These receptors were taken from a man in his late teens or twenties in good health and CMV-seronegative. The CDR3 runs from the conserved cysteine through the conserved F or W. A D gene is named only where the DNA matches it firmly. Clone size, where shown, is once, few, many, or a class for clones that have expanded.

CDR3 protein: CASSVQGTGANTGELFF; CDR3 DNA: TGTGCCAGCAGCGTACAGGGGACAGGGGCGAACACCGGGGAGCTGTTTTTT; J gene: TRBJ2-2; D gene: TRBD1; clone size: -; V gene: TRBV9
CDR3 protein: CASRRSSYEQYF; CDR3 DNA: TGTGCCAGCAGGAGGAGCTCCTACGAGCAGTACTTC; J gene: TRBJ2-7; D gene: -; clone size: -; V gene: TRBV7-2
CDR3 protein: CASSLLVGYTF; CDR3 DNA: TGTGCCAGCAGCTTACTTGTTGGCTACACCTTC; J gene: TRBJ1-2; D gene: -; clone size: -; V gene: TRBV7-2
CDR3 protein: CASTPGLSYEQYF; CDR3 DNA: TGTGCCAGCACTCCGGGACTCTCCTACGAGCAGTACTTC; J gene: TRBJ2-7; D gene: -; clone size: -; V gene: TRBV28
CDR3 protein: CASSEARDSTNTGELFF; CDR3 DNA: TGTGCCAGCAGTGAAGCGCGGGACAGCACGAACACCGGGGAGCTGTTTTTT; J gene: TRBJ2-2; D gene: -; clone size: -; V gene: TRBV2
CDR3 protein: CATSREGQASGYTF; CDR3 DNA: TGTGCCACCAGCAGAGAAGGACAGGCCTCAGGCTACACCTTC; J gene: TRBJ1-2; D gene: TRBD1; clone size: -; V gene: TRBV15
CDR3 protein: CASSGTDRPTDTQYF; CDR3 DNA: TGTGCCAGCAGCGGAACCGACAGACCCACAGATACGCAGTATTTT; J gene: TRBJ2-3; D gene: -; clone size: -; V gene: TRBV9
CDR3 protein: CASSQAGGPDNEQFF; CDR3 DNA: TGTGCCAGCAGCCAAGCGGGCGGCCCGGACAATGAGCAGTTCTTC; J gene: TRBJ2-1; D gene: -; clone size: -; V gene: TRBV7-6
CDR3 protein: CASSPPLQGPWPNNEQFF; CDR3 DNA: TGTGCCAGCAGTCCTCCCCTACAGGGGCCGTGGCCGAACAATGAGCAGTTCTTC; J gene: TRBJ2-1; D gene: TRBD1; clone size: -; V gene: TRBV2
CDR3 protein: CASSFPGTEAFF; CDR3 DNA: TGTGCCAGCAGCTTCCCCGGCACTGAAGCTTTCTTT; J gene: TRBJ1-1; D gene: -; clone size: -; V gene: TRBV11-3
CDR3 protein: CASSLMTGANTGELFF; CDR3 DNA: TGTGCCAGCAGCCTGATGACAGGGGCGAACACCGGGGAGCTGTTTTTT; J gene: TRBJ2-2; D gene: TRBD1; clone size: once; V gene: TRBV7-3
CDR3 protein: CASSLFSGQGSGYTF; CDR3 DNA: TGTGCCAGCAGCCTCTTTTCGGGTCAGGGGTCCGGCTACACCTTC; J gene: TRBJ1-2; D gene: -; clone size: few; V gene: TRBV4-2
CDR3 protein: CASRLGGSYNEQFF; CDR3 DNA: TGTGCCAGTAGGCTAGGGGGTTCCTACAATGAGCAGTTCTTC; J gene: TRBJ2-1; D gene: -; clone size: -; V gene: TRBV19
CDR3 protein: CASSYGQGATDTQYF; CDR3 DNA: TGTGCCAGCAGTTACGGACAGGGGGCGACAGATACGCAGTATTTT; J gene: TRBJ2-3; D gene: TRBD1; clone size: -; V gene: TRBV27
CDR3 protein: CSAKGVYEQYF; CDR3 DNA: TGCAGTGCTAAGGGGGTCTACGAGCAGTACTTC; J gene: TRBJ2-7; D gene: -; clone size: -; V gene: TRBV20-1
CDR3 protein: CASSPRYEQYF; CDR3 DNA: TGTGCCAGCAGTCCTCGTTACGAGCAGTACTTC; J gene: TRBJ2-7; D gene: -; clone size: -; V gene: TRBV28
CDR3 protein: CASSVPQGAKDEQYF; CDR3 DNA: TGTGCCAGCAGTGTCCCACAGGGGGCGAAGGACGAGCAGTACTTC; J gene: TRBJ2-7; D gene: TRBD1; clone size: -; V gene: TRBV28
CDR3 protein: CASSHSVVTGELFF; CDR3 DNA: TGTGCCAGCAGCCACTCTGTGGTGACCGGGGAGCTGTTTTTT; J gene: TRBJ2-2; D gene: -; clone size: -; V gene: TRBV7-3
CDR3 protein: CASSEYLDYHGDTEQFF; CDR3 DNA: TGTGCCAGCAGTGAATACCTAGACTACCATGGGGATACTGAGCAGTTCTTC; J gene: TRBJ2-1; D gene: -; clone size: few; V gene: TRBV6-1
CDR3 protein: CASSYSTGSNYGYTF; CDR3 DNA: TGTGCCAGCAGTTACTCTACAGGCTCTAACTATGGCTACACCTTC; J gene: TRBJ1-2; D gene: -; clone size: -; V gene: TRBV6-6
CDR3 protein: CASGLQGAAGELFF; CDR3 DNA: TGTGCTAGTGGTTTGCAGGGTGCCGCCGGGGAGCTGTTTTTT; J gene: TRBJ2-2; D gene: -; clone size: -; V gene: TRBV12-5
CDR3 protein: CASSTSGGGQPQHF; CDR3 DNA: TGTGCCAGTAGTACATCAGGGGGCGGTCAGCCCCAGCATTTT; J gene: TRBJ1-5; D gene: TRBD1; clone size: -; V gene: TRBV19